These T cell receptor beta chains were read from a single sample in a study of T cells in tuberculosis. TCRdb's copy holds only in-frame clones and misses some; the assay was immunoSEQ multiplex PCR. In the table there are around 41,000 clones, roughly 94% of which are singletons. The sequenced sample consisted of PBMCs. Every receptor here comes from a donor aged 10-29 years with latent tuberculosis or without tuberculosis infection. Some clones in this sample may be carry-over from other donors' samples. The CDR3 runs from the conserved cysteine through the conserved F or W. Each record gives: J gene, V gene, CDR3 protein.

j_gene: TRBJ2-1; v_gene: TRBV4-1; CDR3aa: CASSHRVRDEQFF
j_gene: TRBJ1-1; v_gene: TRBV14; CDR3aa: CASSQVRGYYTEAFF
j_gene: TRBJ1-1; v_gene: TRBV5-4; CDR3aa: CASSPGLPDPGTENTEAFF
j_gene: TRBJ1-1; v_gene: TRBV10-2; CDR3aa: CASSESIRGTEAFF
j_gene: TRBJ2-3; v_gene: TRBV7-9; CDR3aa: CASSLGGRVRTDTQYF
j_gene: TRBJ2-7; v_gene: TRBV4-1; CDR3aa: CASSQEGNEQYF
j_gene: TRBJ2-7; v_gene: TRBV30; CDR3aa: CAWKREGSHYEQYF
j_gene: TRBJ2-3; v_gene: TRBV4-3; CDR3aa: CASSQDGTVSTDTQYF
j_gene: TRBJ1-5; v_gene: TRBV6-6; CDR3aa: CASSYSVGNQPQHF
j_gene: TRBJ1-5; v_gene: TRBV21-1; CDR3aa: CASSKGQGNQPQHF
j_gene: TRBJ2-5; v_gene: TRBV7-2; CDR3aa: CASSSSRGAGKETQYF
j_gene: TRBJ2-3; v_gene: TRBV27; CDR3aa: CASSSLPGVGDTQYF
j_gene: TRBJ1-4; v_gene: TRBV19; CDR3aa: CASSTVRAPNEKLFF
j_gene: TRBJ2-7; v_gene: TRBV18; CDR3aa: CASSPGRGIYEQYF
j_gene: TRBJ2-7; v_gene: TRBV27; CDR3aa: CASSSRLVTGTYEQYF
j_gene: TRBJ2-5; v_gene: TRBV6-6; CDR3aa: CASSYGRETQYF
j_gene: TRBJ2-7; v_gene: TRBV27; CDR3aa: CASSSKYEQYF
j_gene: TRBJ1-2; v_gene: TRBV7-9; CDR3aa: CASSSSGQGADGYTF
j_gene: TRBJ2-3; v_gene: TRBV27; CDR3aa: CASSLGGIGLKTDTQYF
j_gene: TRBJ2-7; v_gene: TRBV7-9; CDR3aa: CASSPGQSAYEQYF
j_gene: TRBJ1-2; v_gene: TRBV5-4; CDR3aa: CASSSRSTGYGYTF
j_gene: TRBJ1-1; v_gene: TRBV27; CDR3aa: CASSPVGAGGYTEAFF
j_gene: TRBJ1-2; v_gene: TRBV4-3; CDR3aa: CASSLDRAYGYTF
j_gene: TRBJ2-7; v_gene: TRBV5-1; CDR3aa: CASSAPGQGARAYEQYF
j_gene: TRBJ2-1; v_gene: TRBV7-8; CDR3aa: CASSPLGTGYYEQFF
j_gene: TRBJ2-1; v_gene: TRBV5-1; CDR3aa: CASSLAGDSYNEQFF
j_gene: TRBJ1-1; v_gene: TRBV9; CDR3aa: CASSPDRGRNTEAFF
j_gene: TRBJ2-1; v_gene: TRBV5-4; CDR3aa: CASSLTSGRTSHNEQFF
j_gene: TRBJ1-2; v_gene: TRBV4-3; CDR3aa: CASSQGDRAGGYTF
j_gene: TRBJ2-7; v_gene: TRBV10-3; CDR3aa: CAISQGSYEQYF
j_gene: TRBJ2-2; v_gene: TRBV29-1; CDR3aa: CSVEGWIDRGASTGELFF
j_gene: TRBJ2-7; v_gene: TRBV4-3; CDR3aa: CASSQDDYSSYEQYF
j_gene: TRBJ2-5; v_gene: TRBV7-9; CDR3aa: CASSPGQGATETQYF
j_gene: TRBJ1-1; v_gene: TRBV5-6; CDR3aa: CASSLGTGGSEAFF
j_gene: TRBJ2-1; v_gene: TRBV29-1; CDR3aa: CSVGGVQYNEQFF
j_gene: TRBJ1-2; v_gene: TRBV5-4; CDR3aa: CASSQLRHTQAGNYGYTF
j_gene: TRBJ1-3; v_gene: TRBV4-3; CDR3aa: CASSQDGTGSGNTIYF
j_gene: TRBJ2-1; v_gene: TRBV18; CDR3aa: CATTSGLAYNEQFF
j_gene: TRBJ2-7; v_gene: TRBV9; CDR3aa: CASGGGSLEQYF
j_gene: TRBJ2-5; v_gene: TRBV2; CDR3aa: CASSEALQGGETQYF
j_gene: TRBJ1-2; v_gene: TRBV29-1; CDR3aa: CSVLMRVVDGYTF
j_gene: TRBJ2-3; v_gene: TRBV4-3; CDR3aa: CASSQDGTSYGTQYF
j_gene: TRBJ1-2; v_gene: TRBV19; CDR3aa: CASSIRGNYGYTF
j_gene: TRBJ2-7; v_gene: TRBV28; CDR3aa: CASTQPGTGVYEQYF
j_gene: TRBJ1-4; v_gene: TRBV4-3; CDR3aa: CASSQDRSGRGEKLFF
j_gene: TRBJ2-1; v_gene: TRBV9; CDR3aa: CASSPRRQLAALNNEQFF
j_gene: TRBJ1-4; v_gene: TRBV30; CDR3aa: CAWRETGAHEKLFF
j_gene: TRBJ2-2; v_gene: TRBV4-3; CDR3aa: CASRAAGELFF
j_gene: TRBJ1-4; v_gene: TRBV13; CDR3aa: CASSERGWSNEKLFF
j_gene: TRBJ2-1; v_gene: TRBV11-2; CDR3aa: CASSLLGGASNEQFF
j_gene: TRBJ2-6; v_gene: TRBV6-5; CDR3aa: CASSYSAGTGANVLTF
j_gene: TRBJ1-1; v_gene: TRBV18; CDR3aa: CASSIGGDTEAFF
j_gene: TRBJ1-2; v_gene: TRBV10-3; CDR3aa: CAIGSTGEMFGYTF
j_gene: TRBJ2-4; v_gene: TRBV19; CDR3aa: CASSSGGQLLNIQYF
j_gene: TRBJ1-1; v_gene: TRBV11-3; CDR3aa: CASSSTANTEAFF
j_gene: TRBJ1-5; v_gene: TRBV6-5; CDR3aa: CASSLSRGNQPQHF
j_gene: TRBJ2-1; v_gene: TRBV5-1; CDR3aa: CASSLREGVEQFF
j_gene: TRBJ2-7; v_gene: TRBV9; CDR3aa: CASSVGAGANEQYF
j_gene: TRBJ1-5; v_gene: TRBV6-6; CDR3aa: CASSSGQGGQPQHF